The 32 T cell receptor beta chains below all came from one sample that was sequenced in a study of shared clonotypes between healthy human individuals. The assay was immunoSEQ multiplex PCR, and TCRdb's table has in-frame clones only and misses some. The sample holds approximately 980,000 clones, roughly 72% seen once. The specimen sequenced was memory CD4+ T cells sorted from blood. As for subset: CD45RA-negative fraction. Receptors originate from a man aged 18-30 years in good health.

The V and J genes are TRBV5-1 and TRBJ1-1; possible D gene TRBD1, 6 bases. The V and J ends lost 2 bases and 5 bases respectively, with 16 bases between them. This CDR3 spans 15 amino acids. Per the germline V gene, CDR1 is SGHRS and CDR2 is YFSETQ. As DNA, the CDR3 is TGCGCCAGCAGCTTTTTGTCAGGGGCGGGAACTGAAGCTTTCTTT. Translating gives CASSFLSGAGTEAFF. Based on the CDR3 plus reference TRBV5-1 and TRBJ1-1, the full variable domain is KAGVTQTPRYLIKTRGQQVTLSCSPISGHRSVSWYQQTPGQGLQFLFEYFSETQRNKGNFPGRFSGRQFSNSRSEMNVSTLELGDSALYLCASSFLSGAGTEAFFGQGTRLTVV.

This clone was counted a few times. The chain couples TRBV11-1 to TRBJ1-1; 7 bases match TRBD1. The CDR3 has 14 residues. CDR1 and CDR2 (germline): SGHAT, FQDESV (reference sequence). V lost 1 base and J lost 4; bases outside the gene matches: 3. The CDR3: CASSLGGQLTEAFF. The CDR3 bases are TGTGCCAGCAGCTTAGGGGGACAGCTCACTGAAGCTTTCTTT.

This clone was recorded only once. V usage is TRBV10-3 and J usage is TRBJ2-3; possibly TRBD1 for D (6 bases). The germline gives CDR1 ENHRY, CDR2 SYGVKD. The V end was cut by 2 bases, the J end by 6 bases, with 9 bases between. This CDR3 contains 13 residues. As DNA, the CDR3 is TGTGCCATCAGTGAGGGGACATTGGATACGCAGTATTTT. It yields the protein CAISEGTLDTQYF.

This rearrangement joins TRBV16 to TRBJ1-6; 8 nucleotides align to TRBD1. Germline assignment: CDR1 KGHSY and CDR2 FQNENV. The ends lost 2 bases at V and 7 bases at J; junction bases unmatched: 4. The CDR3 covers 15 residues. CDR3 DNA: TGTGCCAGCAGCCAAGTCAGGGGGCCCAATTCACCCCTCCACTTT. Translated, it gives CASSQVRGPNSPLHF.

The V call is TRBV6-1, the J call TRBJ2-1; 12 nucleotides match TRBD2. The CDR3 spans 14 residues. V lost 10 bases to trimming and J lost 7 bases; unmatched junction nucleotides: 8. Germline loops: CDR1 MNHNS, CDR2 SASEGT. CDR3 amino acids: CAILTSGGRNEQFF. CDR3 DNA: TGTGCCATCCTAACTAGCGGGGGGAGGAATGAGCAGTTCTTC.

The chain is built from TRBV14 and TRBJ2-5; D might be TRBD1 (5 bases). Germline lookup yields CDR1 SGHDN and CDR2 FVKESK. V shed 7 bases and J shed 2 bases, with 11 bases lying between them. The CDR3 loop spans 13 amino acids. The CDR3 nucleotides are TGTGCCAGCAACGCAGGGTGGCAAGAGACCCAGTACTTC. This codes for CASNAGWQETQYF.

The genes are TRBV9 and TRBJ1-3; D remains unclear. CDR1 is SGDLS, CDR2 YYNGEE, per germline. The CDR3 runs 16 residues. V was pared by 0 bases and J by 0 bases, with 10 bases between. The CDR3 reads CASSVDVSSSGNTIYF. CDR3 coding DNA: TGTGCCAGCAGCGTAGATGTATCGAGCTCTGGAAACACCATATATTTT. Complete variable domain (other parts from reference TRBV9 and TRBJ1-3): DSGVTQTPKHLITATGQRVTLRCSPRSGDLSVYWYQQSLDQGLQFLIQYYNGEERAKGNILERFSAQQFPDLHSELNLSSLELGDSALYFCASSVDVSSSGNTIYFGEGSWLTVV.

V gene TRBV5-1 combines with J gene TRBJ2-7; 11 bases match TRBD2. CDR1 is SGHRS and CDR2 is YFSETQ in the germline V gene. This CDR3 is 14 amino acids long. The J segment lost 7 bases and the V segment lost 4 bases, leaving 7 bases of the junction unmatched. The CDR3 reads CASSPTSGSREQYF. CDR3 coding DNA: TGCGCCAGCAGCCCTACTAGCGGGAGTCGAGAGCAGTACTTC.

V usage is TRBV6-5 and J usage is TRBJ2-7; TRBD2 might be the D (6 bases). V lost 6 bases, J lost 6 bases, and 18 bases lay in between. The germline CDR1 and CDR2 sequences are MNHEY and SVGAGI. The CDR3 spans 14 residues. CDR3 in DNA: TGTGCCAGCAGCCGCGAGCCCTCTAGCGCCGAGCAGTACTTC. Translation gives CASSREPSSAEQYF.

J is TRBJ2-1 and V is TRBV7-9, with 12 positions matching TRBD2. The CDR3 runs 15 residues. Germline CDR1 SEHNR, CDR2 FQNEAQ (reference sequence). V was pared by 1 base and J by 10 bases, with 5 bases of the junction left unmatched. The DNA for the CDR3 is TGTGCCAGCAGCTTAGGACTAGCGGGAGTCAGCGAGCAGTTCTTC. Translation gives CASSLGLAGVSEQFF. Full variable domain (rest looked up from reference TRBV7-9 and TRBJ2-1): DTGVSQNPRHKITKRGQNVTFRCDPISEHNRLYWYRQTLGQGPEFLTYFQNEAQLEKSRLLSDRFSAERPKGSFSTLEIQRTEQGDSAMYLCASSLGLAGVSEQFFGPGTRLTVL.

Comment on this clone: The same CDR3 is also encoded by other DNA sequences in this sample. V and J are TRBV5-1 and TRBJ2-3; 9 positions match TRBD2. The germline CDR1 and CDR2 sequences are SGHRS and YFSETQ. Trimming cost V 3 bases and J 4 bases; bases outside gene matches: 3. CDR3 length equals 14 residues. The CDR3 DNA sequence: TGCGCCAGCAGCTCGGGACTAGCACCAGATACGCAGTATTTT. Translated: CASSSGLAPDTQYF.

The chain carries TRBV5-1 and TRBJ1-6, with D unresolved. V was trimmed by 2 bases and J by 0 bases, leaving 6 bases between them. The CDR3 is made up of 15 amino acids. CDR1 and CDR2 from the germline V gene are SGHRS and YFSETQ. The CDR3 bases are TGCGCCAGCAGCTTTTACAGCTCCTATAATTCACCCCTCCACTTT. This sequence encodes CASSFYSSYNSPLHF.

The V gene is TRBV7-9, the J gene TRBJ1-2; TRBD1 might be the D (6 bases). Germline CDR1 reads SEHNR; CDR2 reads FQNEAQ (reference sequence). V was cut by 5 bases and J by 5 bases, with 12 bases left in between. The CDR3 runs to 13 residues. CDR3 sequence: CASSPGTPYGYTF. CDR3 sequence (DNA): TGTGCCAGCAGCCCCGGGACACCTTATGGCTACACCTTC.

In its sample, this clone was seen once. Other DNA sequences in the sample encode the same CDR3. This chain joins TRBV5-1 and TRBJ2-5; no clear D. This CDR3 has 11 amino acids. Deletions cut 2 bases from V and 5 bases from J, with 4 bases between. In germline, CDR1 is SGHRS, CDR2 YFSETQ. CDR3 in DNA: TGCGCCAGCAGCTTTTCGGAGACCCAGTACTTC. Its translation is CASSFSETQYF.

The V gene is TRBV5-1, the J gene TRBJ2-3; D possibly corresponds to TRBD2 (6 bases). Germline CDR1 reads SGHRS; CDR2 reads YFSETQ. Trimming left V 4 bases short and J 2 bases short, with 23 bases between. The CDR3 consists of 18 residues. The chain's CDR3 is CASSHPFGAGRYTDTQYF. The CDR3 coding sequence is TGCGCCAGCAGCCACCCTTTCGGGGCGGGACGTTACACAGATACGCAGTATTTT.

The CDR3 nucleotides read TGTGCCAGCAGACAGGGGGCTGGATACACTGAAGCTTTCTTT. This encodes CASRQGAGYTEAFF. The rearrangement links TRBV6-1 to TRBJ1-1; TRBD1 matches at 9 bases. This CDR3 is built from 14 residues. Germline trimming cut 6 bases from V and 3 bases from J; bases unmatched to any gene: 5. CDR1 and CDR2 (germline): MNHNS, SASEGT.

The V gene is TRBV6-1, the J gene TRBJ1-3; D is ambiguous. CDR1 and CDR2 from the germline V gene are MNHNS and SASEGT. The CDR3 extends over 16 amino acids. The V gene lost 1 base and the J gene lost 2 bases, with 12 bases spanning the gap. In DNA, the CDR3 is TGTGCCAGCAGTGAAGTGCACAGCAGTACTGGAAACACCATATATTTT. Residues: CASSEVHSSTGNTIYF.

The chain employs TRBV5-6 and TRBJ2-7, with a tentative D call TRBD1 (6 bases). CDR1 is SGHDT, CDR2 YYEEEE, per germline. The CDR3 consists of 12 residues. Deletions cut 5 bases from V and 6 bases from J, with 12 bases between. The CDR3 protein is CASSLGGGEQYF. The CDR3 DNA reads TGTGCCAGCAGTTTAGGGGGTGGCGAGCAGTACTTC.

The rearrangement uses TRBV11-1 and TRBJ2-3, with TRBD1 as a possible D gene (6 bases). The CDR3 extends over 12 amino acids. Trimming pared 6 bases from V and 6 bases from J, leaving 10 bases between. Germline CDR1 SGHAT, CDR2 FQDESV (reference sequence). CDR3 sequence reads: CASSADRDTQYF. CDR3 nucleotides: TGTGCCAGCAGTGCCGACAGGGATACGCAGTATTTT.

The chain recombines TRBV2 with TRBJ2-2; 10 bases map to TRBD2. Trimming removed 5 bases from V and 1 base from J; junction bases left unmatched: 1. This CDR3 region has 15 residues. Germline V gene lookup returns CDR1 SNHLY and CDR2 FYNNEI. This chain's CDR3 is CASSRTSGNTGELFF. DNA of the CDR3: TGTGCCAGCAGTCGGACTAGCGGGAACACCGGGGAGCTGTTTTTT.

A remark on this clone: This CDR3 is also generated by other DNA sequences in the sample. This chain joins TRBV6-5 and TRBJ2-7, with a weak D call TRBD1 (6 bases). The CDR3 runs to 12 residues. Trimming took off 0 bases at V and 7 bases at J, with 7 bases between the two ends. Germline CDR1 is MNHEY and CDR2 is SVGAGI. The CDR3 DNA reads TGTGCCAGCAGTTACTCGAGGGGGGAGCAGTACTTC. Its protein is CASSYSRGEQYF.

The rearrangement links TRBV19 to TRBJ1-5, with D unresolved. V lost 3 bases to trimming and J lost 0 bases, with 15 bases between them. This CDR3 region has 17 residues. Germline V lookup: CDR1 LNHDA, CDR2 SQIVND (reference sequence). CDR3 in amino acids: CASSIPAVFDSNQPQHF. CDR3 nucleotides: TGTGCCAGTAGTATTCCGGCAGTCTTTGATAGCAATCAGCCCCAGCATTTT.

Concerning this clone itself: The sample has other DNA sequences that encode this CDR3 too. V gene TRBV28 combines with J gene TRBJ1-2; D possibly corresponds to TRBD1 (5 bases). Looked up from germline, CDR1 is MDHEN and CDR2 is SYDVKM. The CDR3 sequence is 11 residues long. Trimming removed 5 bases from V and 5 bases from J, with 6 bases in between. The CDR3 DNA is TGTGCCAGCAGTGGGGGTTATGGCTACACCTTC. This encodes CASSGGYGYTF.

This clone came up a few times. This chain joins TRBV21-1 and TRBJ1-5. TRBV21-1 is labeled a pseudogene. The CDR3 has 9 amino acids. The CDR3 coding sequence is TGTGCCAGGGGTCAGCCCCAGCATTTT. It codes for CARGQPQHF.

The chain links TRBV11-2 to TRBJ1-6; D gene ambiguous. The CDR3 spans 12 residues. The V and J ends lost 6 bases and 12 bases respectively, with 12 bases between them. Germline CDR1 is SGHAT and CDR2 is FQNNGV. CDR3 amino acids: CASRSKSGPLHF. CDR3 in DNA: TGTGCCAGCAGGTCAAAAAGCGGACCCCTCCACTTT.

The chain couples TRBV11-3 to TRBJ2-3; 7 nucleotides align to TRBD1. The ends lost 5 bases at V and 3 bases at J; junction bases unmatched: 8. The germline V gene has CDR1 SGHNT and CDR2 YENEEA. The CDR3 runs 15 residues. The CDR3 loop reads CASSLGGEGTDTQYF. CDR3 DNA sequence: TGTGCCAGCAGCCTAGGGGGCGAAGGGACAGATACGCAGTATTTT.

The chain is built from TRBV18 and TRBJ1-1; TRBD1 matches 8 bases. The CDR3 runs to 15 residues. Germline CDR1 and CDR2: KGHSH and LQKENI. Unmatched junction bases numbered 4, after V lost 0 bases and J lost 4 bases. In DNA, the CDR3 is TGTGCCAGCTCACCACCGACAGGGGAAGGCACTGAAGCTTTCTTT. This sequence encodes CASSPPTGEGTEAFF.

V gene TRBV30 combines with J gene TRBJ2-7; D is ambiguous. Germline V gene lookup returns CDR1 GTSNPN and CDR2 SVGIG (reference sequence). CDR3 length equals 12 residues. V dropped 3 bases and J dropped 3 bases, with 9 bases sitting between them. The CDR3 DNA sequence: TGTGCCTGGAGGAGAACAGACTACGAGCAGTACTTC. Its protein product is CAWRRTDYEQYF. Using reference TRBV30 and TRBJ2-7 for the parts outside the CDR3, the full variable domain is SQTIHQWPATLVQPVGSPLSLECTVEGTSNPNLYWYRQAAGRGLQLLFYSVGIGQISSEVPQNLSASRPQDRQFILSSKKLLLSDSGFYLCAWRRTDYEQYFGPGTRLTVT.

The chain links TRBV7-2 to TRBJ2-1; 8 positions agree with TRBD2. The CDR3 has 15 amino acids. V shed 2 bases, J shed 7 bases, and the junction held 7 bases outside the gene matches. Germline V gene sequence: CDR1 SGHTA, CDR2 FQGNSA. For the CDR3, the DNA is TGTGCCAGCAGCTTATCTACGGGAGGGCTTAATGAGCAGTTCTTC. Translating gives CASSLSTGGLNEQFF.

The chain uses TRBV2 and TRBJ2-2; 12 bases match TRBD2. The germline V gene has CDR1 SNHLY and CDR2 FYNNEI. Trimming removed 5 bases from V and 4 bases from J; junction bases left unmatched: 5. The CDR3 sequence is 16 residues long. CDR3 loop: CASSSLAGGLTGELFF. DNA of the CDR3: TGTGCCAGCAGTTCACTAGCGGGGGGCCTCACCGGGGAGCTGTTTTTT.

V and J are TRBV30 and TRBJ1-1, with TRBD1 matching over 9 bases. Germline values: CDR1 GTSNPN, CDR2 SVGIG (reference sequence). J was trimmed by 2 bases and V by 3 bases; bases with no gene match: 7. The CDR3 consists of 15 residues. CDR3 in amino acids: CAWSIGGQGNTEAFF. CDR3 coding DNA: TGTGCCTGGAGCATTGGGGGACAGGGAAACACTGAAGCTTTCTTT.

The rearrangement joins TRBV5-1 to TRBJ1-3; D is ambiguous. Trimming cost V 0 bases and J 2 bases, with 12 bases left between them. Germline V lookup: CDR1 SGHRS, CDR2 YFSETQ. The CDR3 is 16 amino acids. CDR3 protein: CASSLVGQTAGNTIYF. The CDR3 nucleotides are TGCGCCAGCAGCTTGGTAGGGCAGACGGCTGGAAACACCATATATTTT.